Shown below are 23 T cell receptor beta chains from a single sample sequenced in a study of T-cell reconstitution after alpha-beta-depleted transplantation in children. It was with unique molecular identifiers that the TCRbeta library was prepared. TCRdb re-analysed the PCR reads in MiXCR, keeping a single row per CDR3 protein. The sample yields 100,000 to 150,000 distinct CDR3 sequences, more than 20% seen once. Sequencing was performed on PBMCs, mostly from graft donor cells, taken 180 days after TCRalphabeta/CD19-depleted stem cell transplant. The receptors here all came from a male patient aged 2 to 9 who had a stem cell transplant for chronic granulomatous disease, so the T cells may come from the graft donor.

This clonotype was counted a few times. This sequence joins TRBV6-5 and TRBJ2-7; unclear D gene. V lost 0 bases, J lost 1 base, and 7 bases lay in between. Looked up from germline, CDR1 is MNHEY and CDR2 is SVGAGI. CDR3 length: 14 residues. The CDR3 spells CASSYSLISYEQYF. CDR3 DNA: TGTGCCAGCAGTTACTCACTGATTTCCTACGAGCAGTACTTC.

The gene calls are TRBV7-2 and TRBJ2-7; D not certain. The CDR3 covers 14 residues. With 6 bases removed from V and 6 bases from J, the gap between germline ends came to 18 bases. Per germline, CDR1 SGHTA and CDR2 FQGNSA. The CDR3 region is CASSSPSYRAEQYF. As DNA, the CDR3 is TGTGCCAGCAGTTCACCTTCTTATAGGGCCGAGCAGTACTTC.

This clonotype was recorded at least ten times. The chain employs TRBV29-1 and TRBJ2-1, with a possible D match to TRBD1 (6 bases). There are 17 residues in the CDR3. Per the germline V gene, CDR1 is SQVTM and CDR2 is ANQGSEA. V shed 2 bases and J shed 0 bases, with 17 bases lying between them. The CDR3 nucleotides read TGCAGCGTTGAATGGCCTACAGGGTCTAGCTCCTACAATGAGCAGTTCTTC. It encodes CSVEWPTGSSSYNEQFF.

The V gene is TRBV11-2, the J gene TRBJ2-5; 13 bases are a match to TRBD2. Germline values: CDR1 SGHAT, CDR2 FQNNGV. The CDR3 extends over 18 amino acids. The trim removed 1 base at V and 7 bases at J, leaving 12 bases unmatched. The CDR3 protein is CASSLGSPGLAGKATQYF. The CDR3 bases are TGTGCCAGCAGCTTAGGAAGCCCGGGACTAGCGGGAAAGGCGACCCAGTACTTC.

The table lists this clonotype with many counts. The chain joins TRBV6-5 to TRBJ2-7; D might be TRBD1 (5 bases). The CDR3 extends over 20 amino acids. V lost 3 bases, J lost 4 bases, and 31 bases lay in between. CDR1 is MNHEY, CDR2 SVGAGI, per germline. The CDR3 loop reads CASSYFAGYRLSPSGYEQYF. Here the CDR3 DNA reads TGTGCCAGCAGTTATTTCGCCGGATACAGGCTATCCCCCTCAGGTTACGAGCAGTACTTC.

This clonotype occurred a few times. This sequence joins TRBV12-3 or TRBV12-4 and TRBJ2-1, with D possibly TRBD2 on 5 matching bases. CDR3 size: 15 residues. Trimming pared 3 bases from V and 3 bases from J, leaving 12 bases between. Written as DNA, the CDR3 is TGTGCCAGCAGTTTTCCCGGACTGCTCTACAATGAGCAGTTCTTC. Translated: CASSFPGLLYNEQFF.

The rearrangement links TRBV20-1 to TRBJ2-4; D is uncertain. The V end was cut by 5 bases, the J end by 0 bases, with 11 bases between. The CDR3 runs 14 residues. Germline assignment: CDR1 DFQATT and CDR2 SNEGSKA (reference sequence). The CDR3 sequence: CSAGSYIAKNIQYF. The CDR3 DNA follows: TGCAGTGCTGGCAGCTACATAGCCAAAAACATTCAGTACTTC.

The chain combines TRBV4-3 with TRBJ1-5, with a tentative D call TRBD1 (5 bases). Trimming stripped 4 bases from V and 3 bases from J, with 13 bases between. Germline CDR1 reads LGHNA; CDR2 reads YSLEER. This CDR3 region has 15 residues. The CDR3 DNA sequence: TGCGCCAGCAGCCCAGACAGAATTAACAATCAGCCCCAGCATTTT. It translates to CASSPDRINNQPQHF.

This clonotype was recorded at least ten times. The chain links TRBV12-3 or TRBV12-4 to TRBJ2-1; TRBD1 might be the D (6 bases). V was shortened by 3 bases and J by 10 bases, with 7 bases between the two germline ends. This CDR3 spans 11 amino acids. The CDR3 reads CASSFGTEQFF. As DNA, the CDR3 is TGTGCCAGCAGTTTCGGGACAGAGCAGTTCTTC.

The rearrangement uses TRBV29-1 and TRBJ2-1; D is uncertain. CDR1 is SQVTM, CDR2 ANQGSEA, per germline. V dropped 5 bases and J dropped 1 base, with 6 bases sitting between them. The CDR3 contains 12 residues. In DNA form, the CDR3 reads TGCAGCGTTATAGCATCCTACAATGAGCAGTTCTTC. Translation gives CSVIASYNEQFF.

Ten or more counts support this clonotype. The chain couples TRBV27 to TRBJ2-2; D unclear. Germline V gives CDR1 MNHEY, CDR2 SMNVEV (reference sequence). This CDR3 is 13 amino acids long. The ends were cut back, 10 bases at V and 0 bases at J, with 9 bases in the middle. CDR3 protein: CATRPANTGELFF. CDR3 DNA: TGTGCCACTAGACCGGCGAACACCGGGGAGCTGTTTTTT.

This clonotype has only a few counts. The chain uses TRBV6-1 and TRBJ1-5, with D perhaps TRBD1 (5 bases). V was pared by 6 bases and J by 1 base, with 13 bases between. Germline CDR1 is MNHNS and CDR2 is SASEGT. The CDR3 sequence is 15 residues long. The CDR3 loop reads CASSQRWDSNQPQHF. In DNA form, the CDR3 reads TGTGCCAGCAGCCAGAGATGGGACAGCAATCAGCCCCAGCATTTT.

Many counts were recorded for this clonotype. The chain employs TRBV10-3 and TRBJ2-3; D is possibly TRBD1 (5 bases). V was trimmed by 3 bases and J by 5 bases, leaving 15 bases between them. This CDR3 has 15 amino acids. The germline V gene encodes CDR1 ENHRY and CDR2 SYGVKD. CDR3 DNA: TGTGCCATCAGTGAAAACTCAGGGTTGGTAGATACGCAGTATTTT. Translation gives CAISENSGLVDTQYF.

The J gene is TRBJ2-7, the V gene TRBV4-1; maybe TRBD2 (5 bases). This CDR3 spans 15 amino acids. The ends were cut back, 8 bases at V and 0 bases at J, with 17 bases in the middle. CDR1 is MGHRA, CDR2 YSYEKL, per germline. The CDR3 loop is CASGPMAGRSYEQYF. The CDR3 DNA follows: TGCGCCAGCGGCCCGATGGCGGGTCGCTCCTACGAGCAGTACTTC.

Ten or more counts support this clonotype. The chain carries TRBV7-2 and TRBJ2-1, with 13 bases matching TRBD2. V lost 1 base and J lost 9; bases outside the gene matches: 3. CDR3 length: 15 residues. Germline values: CDR1 SGHTA, CDR2 FQGNSA. The CDR3 loop reads CASSLGLAGGREQFF. The CDR3 nucleotides read TGTGCCAGCAGCTTAGGACTAGCGGGAGGACGTGAGCAGTTCTTC.

The chain uses TRBV29-1 and TRBJ1-2; 7 nucleotides line up with TRBD1. The V and J ends lost 0 bases and 4 bases, in that order; junction bases with no gene match: 5. The CDR3 covers 14 residues. CDR1 is SQVTM, CDR2 ANQGSEA, per germline. CDR3 amino acids: CSVEDWDSFYGYTF. Here the CDR3 DNA reads TGCAGCGTTGAAGATTGGGACAGCTTCTATGGCTACACCTTC.

The sample holds many counts of this clonotype. The V call is TRBV11-2, the J call TRBJ2-3; D is possibly TRBD1 (5 bases). CDR1 is SGHAT, CDR2 FQNNGV, per germline. The CDR3 sequence is 14 residues long. Trimming took off 5 bases at V and 2 bases at J, with 11 bases between the two ends. The CDR3 is CASSPGADTDTQYF. The CDR3 coding sequence is TGTGCCAGCAGCCCTGGGGCAGACACAGATACGCAGTATTTT.

In this sample, this clonotype turned up a few times. V gene TRBV4-3 combines with J gene TRBJ2-1; unclear D gene. This CDR3 has 15 amino acids. The ends were cut back, 0 bases at V and 6 bases at J, with 12 bases in the middle. Germline CDR1 reads LGHNA; CDR2 reads YSLEER. The CDR3 DNA is TGCGCCAGCAGCCAAGATGATGTGGCTCCCAATGAGCAGTTCTTC. Its translation is CASSQDDVAPNEQFF.

The chain combines TRBV5-1 with TRBJ1-2; 9 bases fit TRBD1. There are 15 residues in the CDR3. Germline assignment: CDR1 SGHRS and CDR2 YFSETQ. J gave up 6 bases and V 4 bases, and 10 bases lay outside the gene matches. The CDR3 here is CASSPVQGAQNGYTF. CDR3 coding DNA: TGCGCCAGCAGCCCCGTACAGGGGGCGCAGAATGGCTACACCTTC.

The CDR3 region has the DNA TGTGCCAGCACCTGGTACGGATTGTCATCTGAAGCTTTCTTT. This gives the protein CASTWYGLSSEAFF. The J gene is TRBJ1-1, the V gene TRBV7-9; D ambiguous. The CDR3 sequence is 14 residues long. Germline V CDR1 and CDR2: SEHNR, FQNEAQ (reference sequence). V shed 7 bases and J shed 6 bases, with 18 bases lying between them.

This clonotype occurred many times. V usage is TRBV10-3 and J usage is TRBJ2-7, with D possibly called TRBD1 or TRBD2 (7 bases each). V was cut by 8 bases and J by 3 bases, with 17 bases left in between. This CDR3 is built from 14 residues. Germline loops: CDR1 ENHRY, CDR2 SYGVKD. The CDR3 protein is CAIRTDREGYEQYF. The CDR3 nucleotides are TGTGCCATCCGCACAGACAGGGAGGGCTACGAGCAGTACTTC.

This clonotype appeared a few times. CDR3 sequence (DNA): TGTGCCATCAGTGAGGTTGGTAGTACTCAGCCCCAGCATTTT. It codes for CAISEVGSTQPQHF. V usage is TRBV10-3 and J usage is TRBJ1-5; D not resolved. From germline, CDR1 is ENHRY and CDR2 SYGVKD. This CDR3 is 14 amino acids long. The V gene lost 2 bases and the J gene lost 6 bases, with 11 bases spanning the gap.

The sample holds a few counts of this clonotype. The chain links TRBV7-2 to TRBJ1-5, with D maybe TRBD1 (5 bases). This CDR3 is built from 15 residues. V shed 1 base and J shed 9 bases, with 16 bases lying between them. Germline CDR1 SGHTA, CDR2 FQGNSA. CDR3 residues: CASSLGGTAMRPQHF. In nucleotides, the CDR3 is TGTGCCAGCAGCTTAGGGGGGACCGCGATGAGGCCCCAGCATTTT.